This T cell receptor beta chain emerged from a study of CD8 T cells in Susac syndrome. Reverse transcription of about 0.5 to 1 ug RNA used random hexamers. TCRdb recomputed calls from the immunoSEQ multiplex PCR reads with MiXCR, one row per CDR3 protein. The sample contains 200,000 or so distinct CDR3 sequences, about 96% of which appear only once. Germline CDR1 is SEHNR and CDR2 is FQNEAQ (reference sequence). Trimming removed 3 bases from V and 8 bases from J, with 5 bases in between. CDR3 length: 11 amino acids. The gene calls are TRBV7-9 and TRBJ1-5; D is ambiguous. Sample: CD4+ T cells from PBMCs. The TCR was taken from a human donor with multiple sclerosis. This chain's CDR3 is CASSLGEPQHF. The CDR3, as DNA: TGTGCCAGCAGCTTGGGCGAGCCCCAGCATTTT.